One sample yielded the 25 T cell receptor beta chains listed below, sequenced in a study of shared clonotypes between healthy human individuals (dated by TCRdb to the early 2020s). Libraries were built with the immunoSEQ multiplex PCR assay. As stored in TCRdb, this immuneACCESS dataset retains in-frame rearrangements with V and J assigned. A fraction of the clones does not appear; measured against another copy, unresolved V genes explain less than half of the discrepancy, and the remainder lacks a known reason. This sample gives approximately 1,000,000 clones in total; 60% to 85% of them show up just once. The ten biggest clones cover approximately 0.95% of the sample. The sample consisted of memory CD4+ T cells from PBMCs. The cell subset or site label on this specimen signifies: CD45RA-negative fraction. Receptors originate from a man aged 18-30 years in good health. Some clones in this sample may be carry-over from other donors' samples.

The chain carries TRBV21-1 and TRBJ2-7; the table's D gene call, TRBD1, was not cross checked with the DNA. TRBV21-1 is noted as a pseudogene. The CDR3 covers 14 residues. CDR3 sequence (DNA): TGTGCCAGCAGCAAAGTGGGCCGAGCCTACGAGCAGTACTTC. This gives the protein CASSKVGRAYEQYF.

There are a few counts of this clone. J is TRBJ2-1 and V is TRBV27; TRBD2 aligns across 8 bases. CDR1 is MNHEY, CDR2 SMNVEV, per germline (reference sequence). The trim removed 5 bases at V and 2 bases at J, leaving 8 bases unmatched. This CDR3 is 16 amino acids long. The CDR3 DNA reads TGTGCCAGCAGTACCCGGGAGGGCAAAGCCTACAATGAGCAGTTCTTC. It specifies CASSTREGKAYNEQFF.

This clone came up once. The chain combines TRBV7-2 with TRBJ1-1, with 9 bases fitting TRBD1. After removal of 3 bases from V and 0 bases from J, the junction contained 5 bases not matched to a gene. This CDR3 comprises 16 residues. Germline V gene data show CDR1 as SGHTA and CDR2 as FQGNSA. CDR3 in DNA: TGTGCCAGCAGCTTGACAGGGGGGGGCATGAACACTGAAGCTTTCTTT. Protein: CASSLTGGGMNTEAFF.

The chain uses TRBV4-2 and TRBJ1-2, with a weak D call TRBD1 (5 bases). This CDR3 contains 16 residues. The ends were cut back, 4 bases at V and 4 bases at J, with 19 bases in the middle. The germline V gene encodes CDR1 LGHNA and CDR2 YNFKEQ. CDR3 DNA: TGTGCCAGCAGCCCCCAGAGCCGGGGGGACTCCTATGGCTACACCTTC. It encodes CASSPQSRGDSYGYTF.

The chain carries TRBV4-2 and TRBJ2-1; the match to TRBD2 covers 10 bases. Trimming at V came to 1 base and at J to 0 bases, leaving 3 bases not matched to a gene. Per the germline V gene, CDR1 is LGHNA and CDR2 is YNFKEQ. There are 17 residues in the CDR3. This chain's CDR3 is CASSQGASGSSYNEQFF. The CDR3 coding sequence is TGTGCCAGCAGCCAAGGGGCTAGCGGGAGCTCCTACAATGAGCAGTTCTTC.

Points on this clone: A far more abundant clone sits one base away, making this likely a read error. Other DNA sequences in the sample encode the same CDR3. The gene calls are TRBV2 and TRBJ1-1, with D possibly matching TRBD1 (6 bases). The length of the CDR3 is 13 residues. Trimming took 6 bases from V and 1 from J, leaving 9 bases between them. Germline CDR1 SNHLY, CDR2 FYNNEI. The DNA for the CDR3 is TGTGCCAGCAGCCAACAGGGGAACACTGAAGCTTTCTTT. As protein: CASSQQGNTEAFF.

DNA for the CDR3: TGTGCCAGCAGCCGCCGCCAGCGGGGGAGCACAGATACGCAGTATTTT. It yields the protein CASSRRQRGSTDTQYF. V is TRBV7-8 and J is TRBJ2-3; TRBD2 matches 8 bases. Germline V lookup: CDR1 SGHVS, CDR2 FQNEAQ. The junction had 7 bases not matched to a gene; V was cut back by 5 bases and J by 0 bases. This CDR3 region has 16 residues.

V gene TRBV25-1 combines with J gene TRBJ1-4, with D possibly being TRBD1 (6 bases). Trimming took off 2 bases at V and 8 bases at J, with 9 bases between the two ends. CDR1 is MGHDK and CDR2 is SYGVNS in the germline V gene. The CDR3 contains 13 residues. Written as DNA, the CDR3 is TGTGCCAGCAGTGAAGGGGGCGGGGAAAAACTGTTTTTT. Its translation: CASSEGGGEKLFF. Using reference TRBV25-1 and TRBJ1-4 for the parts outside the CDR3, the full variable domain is EADIYQTPRYLVIGTGKKITLECSQTMGHDKMYWYQQDPGMELHLIHYSYGVNSTEKGDLSSESTVSRIRTEHFPLTLESARPSHTSQYLCASSEGGGEKLFFGSGTQLSVL.

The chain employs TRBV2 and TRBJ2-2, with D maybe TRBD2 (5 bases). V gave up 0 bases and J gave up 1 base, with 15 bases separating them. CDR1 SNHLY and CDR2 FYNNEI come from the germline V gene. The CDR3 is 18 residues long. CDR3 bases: TGTGCCAGCAGTGAAGCGCTTGGGTTACGGGGGAACACCGGGGAGCTGTTTTTT. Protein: CASSEALGLRGNTGELFF. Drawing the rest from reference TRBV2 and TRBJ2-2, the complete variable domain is EPEVTQTPSHQVTQMGQEVILRCVPISNHLYFYWYRQILGQKVEFLVSFYNNEISEKSEIFDDQFSVERPDGSNFTLKIRSTKLEDSAMYFCASSEALGLRGNTGELFFGEGSRLTVL.

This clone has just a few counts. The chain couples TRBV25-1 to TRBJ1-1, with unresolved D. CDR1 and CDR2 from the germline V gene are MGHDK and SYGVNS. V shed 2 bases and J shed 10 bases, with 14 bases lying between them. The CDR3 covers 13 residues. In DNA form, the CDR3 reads TGTGCCAGCAGTGAAAGTGCGGGTCGGAGAGCTTTCTTT. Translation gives CASSESAGRRAFF.

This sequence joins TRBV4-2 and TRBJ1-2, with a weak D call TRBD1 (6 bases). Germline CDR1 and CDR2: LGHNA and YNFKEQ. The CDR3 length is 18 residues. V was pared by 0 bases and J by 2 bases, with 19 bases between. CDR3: CASSQESASGTPNYGYTF. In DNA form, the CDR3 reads TGTGCCAGCAGCCAAGAGTCGGCCTCCGGGACACCAAACTATGGCTACACCTTC.

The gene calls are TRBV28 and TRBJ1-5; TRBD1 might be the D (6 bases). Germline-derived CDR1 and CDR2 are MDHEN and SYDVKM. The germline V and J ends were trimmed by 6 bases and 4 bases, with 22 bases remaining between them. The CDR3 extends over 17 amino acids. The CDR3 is CASSPTGNLAINQPQHF. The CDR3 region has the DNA TGTGCCAGCAGCCCCACAGGGAATTTGGCTATAAATCAGCCCCAGCATTTT.

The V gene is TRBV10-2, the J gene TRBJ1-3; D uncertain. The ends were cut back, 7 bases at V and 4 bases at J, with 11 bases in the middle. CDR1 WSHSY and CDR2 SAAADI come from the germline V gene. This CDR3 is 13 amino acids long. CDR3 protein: CASTWDHGNTIYF. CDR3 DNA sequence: TGCGCCAGCACCTGGGATCACGGAAACACCATATATTTT.

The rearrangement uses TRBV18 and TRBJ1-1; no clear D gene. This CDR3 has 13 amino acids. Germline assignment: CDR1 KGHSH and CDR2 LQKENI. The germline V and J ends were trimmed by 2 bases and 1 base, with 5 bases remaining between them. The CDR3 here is CASSPEQNTEAFF. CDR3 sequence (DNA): TGTGCCAGCTCACCAGAGCAGAACACTGAAGCTTTCTTT.

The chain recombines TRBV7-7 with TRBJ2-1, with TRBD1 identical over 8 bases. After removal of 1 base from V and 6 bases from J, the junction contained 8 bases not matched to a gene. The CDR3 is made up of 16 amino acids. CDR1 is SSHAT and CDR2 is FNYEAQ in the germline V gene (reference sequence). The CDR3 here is CASSLGRQGARNEQFF. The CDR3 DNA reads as TGTGCCAGCAGCTTAGGGCGTCAGGGGGCGCGCAATGAGCAGTTCTTC.

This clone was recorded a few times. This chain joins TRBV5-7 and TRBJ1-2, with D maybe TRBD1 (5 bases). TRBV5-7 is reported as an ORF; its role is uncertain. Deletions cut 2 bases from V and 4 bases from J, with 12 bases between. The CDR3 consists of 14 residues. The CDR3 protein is CASSLLSGFYGYTF. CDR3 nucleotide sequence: TGTGCCAGCAGCTTACTTTCAGGGTTCTATGGCTACACCTTC.

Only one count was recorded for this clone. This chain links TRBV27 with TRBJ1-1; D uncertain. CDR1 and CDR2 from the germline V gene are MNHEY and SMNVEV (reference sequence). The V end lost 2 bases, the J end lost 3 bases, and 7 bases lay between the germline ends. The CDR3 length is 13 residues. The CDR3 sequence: CASSLNSYTEAFF. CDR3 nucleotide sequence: TGTGCCAGCAGTTTAAATTCTTACACTGAAGCTTTCTTT.

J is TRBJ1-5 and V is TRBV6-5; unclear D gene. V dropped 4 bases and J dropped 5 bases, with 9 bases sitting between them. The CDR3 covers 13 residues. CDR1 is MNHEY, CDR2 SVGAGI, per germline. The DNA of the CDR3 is TGTGCCAGCAGTTGGGTTCGCGATCAGCCCCAGCATTTT. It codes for CASSWVRDQPQHF.

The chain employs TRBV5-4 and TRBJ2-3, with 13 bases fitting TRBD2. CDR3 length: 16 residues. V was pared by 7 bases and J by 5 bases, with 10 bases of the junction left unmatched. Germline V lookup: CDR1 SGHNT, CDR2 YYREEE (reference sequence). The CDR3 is CASGTGLAGVGDTQYF. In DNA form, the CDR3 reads TGTGCCAGCGGGACCGGACTAGCGGGAGTTGGAGATACGCAGTATTTT.

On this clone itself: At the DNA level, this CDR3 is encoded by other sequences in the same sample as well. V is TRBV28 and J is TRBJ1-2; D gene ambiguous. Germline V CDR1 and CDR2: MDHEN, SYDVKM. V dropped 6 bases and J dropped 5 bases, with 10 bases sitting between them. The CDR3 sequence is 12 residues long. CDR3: CASSPGGYGYTF. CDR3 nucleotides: TGTGCCAGCAGCCCCGGCGGTTATGGCTACACCTTC.

In DNA form, the CDR3 reads TGTGCCAGCAGCCTAACAGGGGACGGACAGCCCCAGCATTTT. This encodes CASSLTGDGQPQHF. The gene calls are TRBV5-5 and TRBJ1-5; 7 bases map to TRBD1. The CDR3 is 14 residues long. The germline V gene has CDR1 SGHKS and CDR2 YYEKEE (reference sequence). With V trimmed by 4 bases and J by 7 bases, 8 bases remained unmatched.

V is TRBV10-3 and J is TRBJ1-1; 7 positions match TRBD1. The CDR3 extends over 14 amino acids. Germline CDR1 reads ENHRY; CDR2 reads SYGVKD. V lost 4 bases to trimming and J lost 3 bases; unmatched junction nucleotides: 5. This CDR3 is CAISVTGVDTEAFF. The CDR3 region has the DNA TGTGCCATCAGTGTTACAGGGGTGGACACTGAAGCTTTCTTT.

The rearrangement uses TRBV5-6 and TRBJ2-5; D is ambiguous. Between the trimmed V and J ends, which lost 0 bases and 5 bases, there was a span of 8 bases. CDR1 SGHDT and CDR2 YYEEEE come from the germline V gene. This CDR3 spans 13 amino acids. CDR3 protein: CASSLGRRETQYF. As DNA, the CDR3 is TGTGCCAGCAGCTTGGGACGTCGGGAGACCCAGTACTTC.

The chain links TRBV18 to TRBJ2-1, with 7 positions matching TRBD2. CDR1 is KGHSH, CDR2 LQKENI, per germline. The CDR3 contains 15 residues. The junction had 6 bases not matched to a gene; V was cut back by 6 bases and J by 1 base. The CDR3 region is CASSRNSGSYNEQFF. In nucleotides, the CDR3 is TGTGCCAGCTCTCGCAATAGCGGGTCCTACAATGAGCAGTTCTTC.

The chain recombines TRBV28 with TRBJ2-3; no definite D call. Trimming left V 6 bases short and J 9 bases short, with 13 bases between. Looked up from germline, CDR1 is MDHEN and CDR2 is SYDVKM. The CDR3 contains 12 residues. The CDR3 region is CASSRTVGTQYF. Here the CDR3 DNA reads TGTGCCAGCAGCCGGACCGTTGGAACGCAGTATTTT.